The table lists the clone carrying this TCR beta chain with a count of one. The CDR3 consists of 13 residues. V shed 6 bases and J shed 13 bases, with 19 bases lying between them. CDR1 and CDR2 from the germline V gene are SNHLY and FYNNEI. These data belong to a study of blood T cells in healthy people across ages. A second PCR, run for roughly 7 to 11 cycles, used a sample-barcoded 5' primer plus a J-beta primer mix. MiXCR, run by TCRdb on the 5' RACE reads, gives a single entry per CDR3 protein. The sample records approximately 800,000 distinct CDR3 sequences, 56% being singletons. The sequencing sample was made of blood. The source of this sequence is a man in his forties in good health. The J gene is TRBJ2-1, the V gene TRBV2; weak D call: TRBD2 (6 bases). The CDR3 spells CASSTGLQETQFF. The CDR3 bases are TGTGCCAGCAGCACGGGACTCCAAGAGACCCAGTTCTTC. Filled out from reference TRBV2 and TRBJ2-1, the complete variable domain reads EPEVTQTPSHQVTQMGQEVILRCVPISNHLYFYWYRQILGQKVEFLVSFYNNEISEKSEIFDDQFSVERPDGSNFTLKIRSTKLEDSAMYFCASSTGLQETQFFGPGTRLTVL.